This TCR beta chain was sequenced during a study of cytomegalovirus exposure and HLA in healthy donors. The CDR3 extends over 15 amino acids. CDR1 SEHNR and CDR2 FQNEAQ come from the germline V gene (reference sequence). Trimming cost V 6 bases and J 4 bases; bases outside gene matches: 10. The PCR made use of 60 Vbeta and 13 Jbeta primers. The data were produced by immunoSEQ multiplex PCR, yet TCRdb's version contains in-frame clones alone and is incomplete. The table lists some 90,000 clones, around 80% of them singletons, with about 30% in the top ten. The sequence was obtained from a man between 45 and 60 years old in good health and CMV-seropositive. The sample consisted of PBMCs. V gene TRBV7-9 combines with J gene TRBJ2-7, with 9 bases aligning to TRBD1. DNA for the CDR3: TGTGCCAGCAGAACCGGGACAGGGACGAGGTACGAGCAGTACTTC. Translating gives CASRTGTGTRYEQYF.